A single T cell receptor (beta chain) is shown here with its context. Its target is unknown. This sample stems from a study of cytomegalovirus exposure and HLA in healthy donors. General study findings and limits: In vitro checks showed that a few CMV-associated chains really do target CMV antigens. While the bulk of TCR sequences proved rare, some public TCRs turned up in many donors. Subsequent analysis found a tendency for first-cohort TCR clusters to co-occur within the 95 to 150 validation repertoires. Among TCR beta chains, those listed as cytomegalovirus-associated numbered over 150.

Sequencing was performed with immunoSEQ multiplex PCR; in TCRdb, only in-frame clones are kept and a portion is missing. The sample carries around 150,000 clones, 70% to 90% recorded once. V dropped 0 bases and J dropped 8 bases, with 10 bases sitting between them. Germline lookup yields CDR1 LGHNT and CDR2 FRNRAP. CDR3 size: 14 residues. Material: PBMCs. The receptor's source is a woman aged 18-29 years in good health and CMV-seronegative. The rearrangement joins TRBV12-5 to TRBJ1-4, with D unclear. The CDR3: CASGLVSREEKLFF. Here the CDR3 DNA reads TGTGCTAGTGGTTTGGTCTCCCGGGAGGAAAAACTGTTTTTT.